This T cell receptor (beta chain) derives from a study of shared T cell receptors in the human thymus. V gave up 6 bases and J gave up 6 bases; unmatched junction bases: 6. The CDR3 runs 14 residues. The germline V gene encodes CDR1 KGHSH and CDR2 LQKENI. Measured with immunoSEQ multiplex PCR; TCRdb has only the in-frame clones, and not every one. The sample shows roughly 660,000 clones, roughly 90% of them seen only once. These data also featured in a second study, about human thymus T cells. Per that study: Thymic tissue was derived from resections collected during corrective heart surgery.

The chain uses TRBV18 and TRBJ2-7; the match to TRBD2 covers 12 bases. The receptor's source is a boy under three years old with a congenital heart defect. Material for sequencing was thymocytes. The CDR3 protein is CASSKTSGSSEQYF. The DNA for the CDR3 is TGTGCCAGCTCGAAGACTAGCGGGAGTTCCGAGCAGTACTTC.